The clone carrying this TCR beta chain was seen more than once but under ten times. Its matching antigen is unknown. The CDR3 contains 15 residues. V was cut by 5 bases and J by 5 bases, with 16 bases left in between. Germline V gene lookup returns CDR1 SGHAT and CDR2 FQNNGV. TCRdb reprocessed the RT-PCR reads with MiXCR, giving one entry per CDR3 protein. The sample consists of approximately 520,000 distinct CDR3 sequences, about 25% of them appearing once. The sample comes from a study of response to subunit inactivated influenza vaccine. Findings of the study overall: After each seasonal influenza vaccination, few new T cells are recruited, the authors suggested.

Source: CD4+ T cells sorted from PBMCs, taken 4 to 6 days after vaccination. The clonotype comes from a man in his fifties or sixties who received an inactivated influenza vaccine. The chain carries TRBV11-2 and TRBJ2-1; D gene ambiguous. CDR3 bases: TGTGCCAGCAGCACGTACAGAAGCTTCGACAATGAGCAGTTCTTC. It encodes CASSTYRSFDNEQFF.